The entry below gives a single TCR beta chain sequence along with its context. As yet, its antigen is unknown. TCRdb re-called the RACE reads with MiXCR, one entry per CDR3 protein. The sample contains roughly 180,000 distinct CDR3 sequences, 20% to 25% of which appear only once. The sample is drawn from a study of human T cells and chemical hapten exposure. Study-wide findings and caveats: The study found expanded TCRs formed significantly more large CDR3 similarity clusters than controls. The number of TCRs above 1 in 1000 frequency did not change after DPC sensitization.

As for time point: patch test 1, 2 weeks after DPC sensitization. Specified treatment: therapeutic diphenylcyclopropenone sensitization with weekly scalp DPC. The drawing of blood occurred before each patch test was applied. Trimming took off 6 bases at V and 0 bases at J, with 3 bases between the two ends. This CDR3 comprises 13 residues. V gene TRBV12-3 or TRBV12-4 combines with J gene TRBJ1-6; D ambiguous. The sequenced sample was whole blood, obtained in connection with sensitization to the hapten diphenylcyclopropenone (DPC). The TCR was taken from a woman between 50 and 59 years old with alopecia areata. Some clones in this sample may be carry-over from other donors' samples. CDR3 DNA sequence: TGTGCCAGCAGGGCCTCCTATAATTCACCCCTCCACTTT. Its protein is CASRASYNSPLHF.